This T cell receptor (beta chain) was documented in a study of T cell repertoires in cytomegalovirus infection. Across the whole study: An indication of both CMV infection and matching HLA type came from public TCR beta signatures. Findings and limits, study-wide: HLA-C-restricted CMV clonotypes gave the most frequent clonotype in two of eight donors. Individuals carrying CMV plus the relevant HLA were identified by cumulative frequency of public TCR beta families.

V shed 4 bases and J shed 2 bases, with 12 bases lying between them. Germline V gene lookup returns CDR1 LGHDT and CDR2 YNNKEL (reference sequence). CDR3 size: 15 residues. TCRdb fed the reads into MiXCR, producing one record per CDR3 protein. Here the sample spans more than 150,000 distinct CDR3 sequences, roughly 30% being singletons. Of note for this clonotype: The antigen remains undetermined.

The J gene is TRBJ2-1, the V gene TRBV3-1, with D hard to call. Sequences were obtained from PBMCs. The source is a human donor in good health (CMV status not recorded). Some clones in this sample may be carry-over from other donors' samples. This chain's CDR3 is CASSPLEDPYNEQFF. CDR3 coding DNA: TGTGCCAGCAGCCCTCTTGAGGATCCCTACAATGAGCAGTTCTTC.